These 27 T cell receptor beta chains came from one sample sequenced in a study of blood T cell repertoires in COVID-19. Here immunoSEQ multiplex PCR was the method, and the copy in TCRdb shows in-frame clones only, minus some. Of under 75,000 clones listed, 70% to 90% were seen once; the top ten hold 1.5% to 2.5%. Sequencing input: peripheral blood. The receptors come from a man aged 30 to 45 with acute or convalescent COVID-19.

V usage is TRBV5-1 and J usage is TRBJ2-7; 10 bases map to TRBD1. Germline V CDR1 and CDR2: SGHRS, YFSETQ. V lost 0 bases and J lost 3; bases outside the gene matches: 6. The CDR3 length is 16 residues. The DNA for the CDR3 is TGCGCCAGCAGCTTGGGGTTGACAGGGGGCGACTACGAGCAGTACGTC. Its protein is CASSLGLTGGDYEQYV.

The CDR3 nucleotides read TGCGCCAGCAGCCCAATCGGGGGTCGGAACACCGGGGAGCTGTTTTTT. Protein product: CASSPIGGRNTGELFF. This chain connects TRBV5-1 to TRBJ2-2; weak D call: TRBD2 (6 bases). The germline gives CDR1 SGHRS, CDR2 YFSETQ. V dropped 4 bases and J dropped 1 base, with 14 bases sitting between them. The CDR3 runs to 16 residues.

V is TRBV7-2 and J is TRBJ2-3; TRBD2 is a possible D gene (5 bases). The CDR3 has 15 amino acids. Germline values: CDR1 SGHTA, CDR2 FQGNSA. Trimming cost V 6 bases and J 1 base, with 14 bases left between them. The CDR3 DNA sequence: TGTGCCAGCAGGACCTTAGAGCGGCGCACAGATACGCAGTATTTT. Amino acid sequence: CASRTLERRTDTQYF.

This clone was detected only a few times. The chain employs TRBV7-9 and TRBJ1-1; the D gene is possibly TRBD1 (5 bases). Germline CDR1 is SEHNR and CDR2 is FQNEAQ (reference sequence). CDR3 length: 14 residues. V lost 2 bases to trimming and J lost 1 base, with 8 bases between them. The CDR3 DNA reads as TGTGCCAGCAGCTTAAGAAGGGGGAACACTGAAGCTTTCTTT. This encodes CASSLRRGNTEAFF.

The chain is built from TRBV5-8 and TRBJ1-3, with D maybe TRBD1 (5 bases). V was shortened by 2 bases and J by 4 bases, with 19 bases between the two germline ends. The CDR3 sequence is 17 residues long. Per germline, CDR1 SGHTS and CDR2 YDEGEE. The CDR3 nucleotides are TGTGCCAGCAGCTTCATAGTCACTTGGGGCGCGGGAAACACCATATATTTT. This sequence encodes CASSFIVTWGAGNTIYF.

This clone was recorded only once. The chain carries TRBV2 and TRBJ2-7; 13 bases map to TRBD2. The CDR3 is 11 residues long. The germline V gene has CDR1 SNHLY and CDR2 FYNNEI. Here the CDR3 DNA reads TGTGCCAGCACCCTTTCGGGACTAGCGGGAGTC. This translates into CASTLSGLAGV.

The CDR3 reads CSVRFSTGQFTDTQYF. The DNA for the CDR3 is TGCAGCGTTCGATTCTCAACAGGGCAGTTCACAGATACGCAGTATTTT. The rearrangement joins TRBV29-1 to TRBJ2-3; tentatively, D is TRBD1 (6 bases). The CDR3 covers 16 residues. Trimming removed 5 bases from V and 2 bases from J, with 20 bases in between. Germline V gene lookup returns CDR1 SQVTM and CDR2 ANQGSEA.

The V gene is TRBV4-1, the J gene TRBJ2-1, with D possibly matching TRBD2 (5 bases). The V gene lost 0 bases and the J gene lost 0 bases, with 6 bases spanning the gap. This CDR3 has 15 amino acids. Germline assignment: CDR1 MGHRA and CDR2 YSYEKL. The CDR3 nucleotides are TGCGCCAGCAGCCAAGAGGGAGACTCCTACAATGAGCAGTTCTTC. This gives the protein CASSQEGDSYNEQFF.

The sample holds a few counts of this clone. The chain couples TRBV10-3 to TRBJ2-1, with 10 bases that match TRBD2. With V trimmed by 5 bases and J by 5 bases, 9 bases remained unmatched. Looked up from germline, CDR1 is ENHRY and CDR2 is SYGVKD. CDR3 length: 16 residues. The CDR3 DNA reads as TGTGCCATCAGTTCCCTTAGCGGGGGGCCAGACAATGAGCAGTTCTTC. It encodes CAISSLSGGPDNEQFF.

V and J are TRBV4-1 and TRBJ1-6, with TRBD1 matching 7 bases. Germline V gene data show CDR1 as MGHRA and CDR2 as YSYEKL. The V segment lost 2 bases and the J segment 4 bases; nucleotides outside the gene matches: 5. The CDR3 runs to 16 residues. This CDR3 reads CASSQITGQYNSPLHF. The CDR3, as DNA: TGCGCCAGCAGCCAAATTACGGGACAGTATAATTCACCCCTCCACTTT.

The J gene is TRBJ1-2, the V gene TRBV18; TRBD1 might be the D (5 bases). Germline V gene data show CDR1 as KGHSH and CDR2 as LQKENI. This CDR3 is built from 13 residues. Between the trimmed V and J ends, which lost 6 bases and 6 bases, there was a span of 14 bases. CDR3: CASSDSPRDGYTF. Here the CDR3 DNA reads TGTGCCAGCTCCGACAGCCCCAGGGATGGCTACACCTTC.

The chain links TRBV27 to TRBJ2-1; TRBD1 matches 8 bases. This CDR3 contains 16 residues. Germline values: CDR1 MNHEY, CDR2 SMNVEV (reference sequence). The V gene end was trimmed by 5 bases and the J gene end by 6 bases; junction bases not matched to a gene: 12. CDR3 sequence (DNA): TGTGCCAGCAGTCTGCCATCAGGGGGCGTCAGCAATGAGCAGTTCTTC. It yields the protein CASSLPSGGVSNEQFF.

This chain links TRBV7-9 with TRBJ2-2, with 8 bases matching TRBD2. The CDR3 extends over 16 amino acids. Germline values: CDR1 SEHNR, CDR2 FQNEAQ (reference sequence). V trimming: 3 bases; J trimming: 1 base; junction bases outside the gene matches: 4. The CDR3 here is CASSFRLARNTGELFF. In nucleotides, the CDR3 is TGTGCCAGCAGCTTCCGACTAGCGCGGAACACCGGGGAGCTGTTTTTT.

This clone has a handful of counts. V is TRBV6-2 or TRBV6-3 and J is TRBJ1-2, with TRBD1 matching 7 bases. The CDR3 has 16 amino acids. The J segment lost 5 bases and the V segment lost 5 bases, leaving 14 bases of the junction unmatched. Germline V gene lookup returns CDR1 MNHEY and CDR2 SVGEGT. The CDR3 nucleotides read TGTGCCAGCAGTCCCCACAGGGACAGTAGGACTTATGGCTACACCTTC. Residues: CASSPHRDSRTYGYTF.

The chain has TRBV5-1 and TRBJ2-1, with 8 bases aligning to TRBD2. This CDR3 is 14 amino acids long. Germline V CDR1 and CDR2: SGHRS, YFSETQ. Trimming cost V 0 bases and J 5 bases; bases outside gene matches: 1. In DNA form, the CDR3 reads TGCGCCAGCAGCTTGGGACTAGCGCACAATGAGCAGTTCTTC. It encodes CASSLGLAHNEQFF.

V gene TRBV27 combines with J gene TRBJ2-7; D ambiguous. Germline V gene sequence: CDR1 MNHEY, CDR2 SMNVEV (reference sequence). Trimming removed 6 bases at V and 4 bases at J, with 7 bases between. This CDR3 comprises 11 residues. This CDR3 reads CASRPGYEQYF. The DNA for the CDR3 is TGTGCCAGCAGGCCGGGTTACGAGCAGTACTTC.

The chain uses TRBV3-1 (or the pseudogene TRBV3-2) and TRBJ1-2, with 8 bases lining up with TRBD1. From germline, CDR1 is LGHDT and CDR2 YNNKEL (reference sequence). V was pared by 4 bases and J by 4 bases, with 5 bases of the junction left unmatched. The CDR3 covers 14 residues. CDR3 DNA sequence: TGTGCCAGCAGCCCCGGACAGGGAGGCTATGGCTACACCTTC. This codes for CASSPGQGGYGYTF.

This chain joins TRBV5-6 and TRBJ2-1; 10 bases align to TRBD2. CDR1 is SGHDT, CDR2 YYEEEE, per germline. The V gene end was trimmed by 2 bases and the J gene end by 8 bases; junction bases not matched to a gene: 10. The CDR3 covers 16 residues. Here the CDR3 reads CASSFSQRGGWDEQFF. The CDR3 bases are TGTGCCAGCAGCTTCTCTCAGCGGGGGGGCTGGGATGAGCAGTTCTTC.

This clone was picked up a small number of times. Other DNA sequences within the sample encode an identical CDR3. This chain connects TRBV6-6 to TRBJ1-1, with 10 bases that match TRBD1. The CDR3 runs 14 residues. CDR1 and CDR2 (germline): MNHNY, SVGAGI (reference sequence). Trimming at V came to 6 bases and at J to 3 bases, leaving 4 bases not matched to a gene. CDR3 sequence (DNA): TGTGCCAGCAGCCGGGACAGGGGATACACTGAAGCTTTCTTT. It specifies CASSRDRGYTEAFF.

This CDR3 is CASQSGRGSEQFF. The CDR3 DNA follows: TGTGCCAGTCAAAGCGGGAGGGGGAGTGAGCAGTTCTTC. This chain joins TRBV6-5 and TRBJ2-1; the match to TRBD2 covers 10 bases. Germline V gene lookup returns CDR1 MNHEY and CDR2 SVGAGI. The V segment lost 9 bases and the J segment 9 bases; nucleotides outside the gene matches: 8. The CDR3 extends over 13 amino acids.

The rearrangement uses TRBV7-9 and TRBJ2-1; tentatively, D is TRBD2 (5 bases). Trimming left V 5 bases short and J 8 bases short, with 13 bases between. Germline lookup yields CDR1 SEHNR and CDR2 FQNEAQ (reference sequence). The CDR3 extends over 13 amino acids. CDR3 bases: TGTGCCAGCAGCCCCGCGGGTGTGGATGAGCAGTTCTTC. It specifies CASSPAGVDEQFF.

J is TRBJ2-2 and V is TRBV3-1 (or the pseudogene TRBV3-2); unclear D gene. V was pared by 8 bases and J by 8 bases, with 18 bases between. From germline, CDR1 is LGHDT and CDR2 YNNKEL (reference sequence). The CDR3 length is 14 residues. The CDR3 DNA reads TGTGCCAGCGGCTTTAACGAAAAAGTAGGGGAGCTGTTTTTT. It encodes CASGFNEKVGELFF.

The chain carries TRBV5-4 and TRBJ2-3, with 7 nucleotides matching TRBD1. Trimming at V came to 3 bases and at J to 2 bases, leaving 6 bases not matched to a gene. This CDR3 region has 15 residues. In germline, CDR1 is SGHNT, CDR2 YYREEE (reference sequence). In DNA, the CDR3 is TGTGCCAGCAGCTCTAGGGGGCGAACCACAGATACGCAGTATTTT. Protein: CASSSRGRTTDTQYF.

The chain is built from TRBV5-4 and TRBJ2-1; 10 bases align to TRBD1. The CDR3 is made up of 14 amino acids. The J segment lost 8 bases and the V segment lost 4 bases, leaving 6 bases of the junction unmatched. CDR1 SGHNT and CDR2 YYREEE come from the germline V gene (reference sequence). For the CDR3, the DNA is TGTGCCAGCAGCGGGGACAGGGGTTGGGATGAGCAGTTCTTC. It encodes CASSGDRGWDEQFF.

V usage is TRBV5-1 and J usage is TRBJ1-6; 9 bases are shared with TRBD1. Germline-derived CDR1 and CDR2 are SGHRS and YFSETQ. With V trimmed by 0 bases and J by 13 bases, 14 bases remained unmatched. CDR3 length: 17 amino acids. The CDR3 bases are TGCGCCAGCAGCTTGGGACTCAGGGACAGGGCCTTCGGGCCCCTCCACTTT. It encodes CASSLGLRDRAFGPLHF.

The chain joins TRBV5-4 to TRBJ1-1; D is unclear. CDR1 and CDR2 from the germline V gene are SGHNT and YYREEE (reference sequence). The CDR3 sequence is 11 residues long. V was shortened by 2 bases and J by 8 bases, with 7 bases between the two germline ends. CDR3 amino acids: CASSFAGEAFF. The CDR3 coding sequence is TGTGCCAGCAGCTTCGCCGGGGAAGCTTTCTTT.

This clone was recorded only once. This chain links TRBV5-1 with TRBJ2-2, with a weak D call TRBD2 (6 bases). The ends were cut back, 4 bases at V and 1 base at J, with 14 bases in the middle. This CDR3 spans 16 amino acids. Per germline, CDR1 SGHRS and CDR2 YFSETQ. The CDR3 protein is CASSPTGSVNTGELFF. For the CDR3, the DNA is TGCGCCAGCAGCCCGACCGGGAGCGTGAACACCGGGGAGCTGTTTTTT.